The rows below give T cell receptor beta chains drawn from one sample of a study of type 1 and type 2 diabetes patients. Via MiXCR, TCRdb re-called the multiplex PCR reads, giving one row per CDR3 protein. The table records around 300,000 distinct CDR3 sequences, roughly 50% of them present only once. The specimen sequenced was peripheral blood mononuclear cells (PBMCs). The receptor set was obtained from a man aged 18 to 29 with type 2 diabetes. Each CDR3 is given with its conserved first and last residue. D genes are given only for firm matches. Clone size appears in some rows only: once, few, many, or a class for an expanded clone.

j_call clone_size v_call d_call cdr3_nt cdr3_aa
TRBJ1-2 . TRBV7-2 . TGTGCCAGCAGGGACCGCGGGGGGATCTATGGCTACACCTTC CASRDRGGIYGYTF
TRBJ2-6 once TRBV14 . TGTGCCAGCAGCCAGGGGGCACTGGCTGGGGCCAACGTCCTGACTTTC CASSQGALAGANVLTF
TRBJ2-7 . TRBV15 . TGTGCCACCAGCAGAGGCTATATCGACTACGAGCAGTACTTC CATSRGYIDYEQYF
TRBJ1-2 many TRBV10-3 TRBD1 TGTGCCATCAGCGGACAGGGCGATGGCTACACCTTC CAISGQGDGYTF
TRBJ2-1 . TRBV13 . TGTGCCAGCAGCTACAACAATGAGCAGTTCTTC CASSYNNEQFF
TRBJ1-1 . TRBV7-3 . TGTGCCAGCAGCCCAACAGGGTCGGACACTGAAGCTTTCTTT CASSPTGSDTEAFF
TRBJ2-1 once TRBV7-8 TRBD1 TGTGCCAGCAGCTTCCCCCCGACAGGGGGCGCGGGCAATGAGCAGTTCTTC CASSFPPTGGAGNEQFF
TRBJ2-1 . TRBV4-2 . TGTGCCAGCAGCCAAGGTAGGATCCAGGGCGACGAGGAAGAGCAGTTCTTC CASSQGRIQGDEEEQFF
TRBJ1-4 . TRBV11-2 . TGTGCCAGCAGCTTAGGCGTGGGGACCACTAATGAAAAACTGTTTTTT CASSLGVGTTNEKLFF
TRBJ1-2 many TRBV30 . TGTGCCTGGGTTGGGGATCAGGTACTTGGCTACACCTTC CAWVGDQVLGYTF